This T cell receptor beta chain was captured in a study of T cell responses to AZD1222 COVID-19 vaccine. Overall study results and limits: Only 6 or 7 AZD1222 recipients tested seropositive at baseline. Spike-specific TCR breadth and depth rose after two AZD1222 doses. A mostly white British donor set with more females was recruited, and clonal diversity was possibly underestimated.

Profiled with immunoSEQ multiplex PCR; TCRdb holds only in-frame clones, not every one. This sample has around 180,000 clones, with approximately 90% found just once. With respect to this clone: Antigen specificity is unknown. The junction shows a germline mismatch at one end, possibly a read error.

The input for sequencing was peripheral blood, taken on day 0 of AZD1222 vaccination. The source is an adult in good health.

CDR3 loop: CASSLPYARNIQYF. The CDR3, as DNA: TGTGCCAGCAGCTTACCGTATGCCAGAAACATTCAGTACTTC. The V gene is TRBV7-2, the J gene TRBJ2-4; D ambiguous. CDR1 and CDR2 (germline): SGHTA, FQGNSA. The CDR3 extends over 14 amino acids. The full variable domain, in which reference TRBV7-2 and TRBJ2-4 provide the parts outside the CDR3, is GAGVSQSPSNKVTEKGKDVELRCDPISGHTALYWYRQSLGQGLEFLIYFQGNSAPDKSGLPSDRFSAERTGGSVSTLTIQRTQQEDSAVYLCASSLPYARNIQYFGAGTRLSVL.